Listed below are T cell receptor beta chains from one sample, sequenced in a study of early T cells in non-severe SARS-CoV-2 infection. MiXCR, run by TCRdb on the 5' RACE reads, gives a single entry per CDR3 protein. The sample has 25,000 to 30,000 distinct CDR3 sequences, about 4% seen once; the top ten hold roughly an eighth. Sequences were obtained from whole blood. All receptors come from an adult who was a healthcare worker with PCR-confirmed SARS-CoV-2 infection or an uninfected control (not recorded which). Both conserved end residues are part of each CDR3. D genes are given only for firm matches. The size of a clone is reported for some rows only, either as once, few or many, or as a class for expanded clones.

V gene	D gene	clone size	J gene	CDR3 protein	CDR3 DNA
TRBV6-5	NA	many	TRBJ1-6	CASSSGRGTGSPLHF	TGTGCCAGCAGTTCAGGACGGGGAACGGGGTCACCCCTCCACTTT
TRBV5-4	NA	NA	TRBJ1-4	CASSSGSSINEKLFF	TGTGCCAGCAGCTCCGGGTCTTCGATTAATGAAAAACTGTTTTTT
TRBV7-2	NA	many	TRBJ1-6	CASSLGGRDSPPLHF	TGTGCCAGCAGCTTAGGCGGCAGGGATAGTCCACCCCTCCACTTT
TRBV7-6	NA	many	TRBJ2-1	CASSLGGVDLNEQFF	TGTGCCAGCAGCTTAGGTGGGGTAGATCTCAATGAGCAGTTCTTC
TRBV7-2	NA	NA	TRBJ2-3	CASSWPQGASDTQYF	TGTGCCAGCAGCTGGCCGCAGGGAGCCTCAGATACGCAGTATTTT
TRBV6-2/TRBV6-3	TRBD1	many	TRBJ1-1	CAIGTATTEAFF	TGTGCCATCGGGACAGCCACTACTGAAGCTTTCTTT
TRBV12-3/TRBV12-4	NA	many	TRBJ2-5	CASSFDGSVQETQYF	TGTGCCAGCAGTTTCGACGGTTCCGTTCAAGAGACCCAGTACTTC
TRBV29-1	NA	many	TRBJ2-3	CSAARTDTQYF	TGCAGCGCTGCCCGCACAGATACGCAGTATTTT
TRBV10-3	NA	many	TRBJ2-1	CAITPDSLNNEQFF	TGTGCCATCACCCCCGATTCGCTCAACAATGAGCAGTTCTTC
TRBV7-3	NA	NA	TRBJ2-3	CASSLSGHTDTQYF	TGTGCCAGCAGCTTGAGCGGTCACACAGATACGCAGTATTTT
TRBV20-1	NA	few	TRBJ1-2	CSARSGAGEGYTF	TGCAGTGCCAGGTCCGGGGCAGGCGAAGGCTACACCTTC
TRBV2	NA	few	TRBJ2-3	CASSAGEADTQYF	TGTGCCAGCAGTGCGGGAGAGGCAGATACGCAGTATTTT
TRBV20-1	NA	NA	TRBJ2-3	CSAGKVTDTQYF	TGCAGTGCTGGGAAGGTTACAGATACGCAGTATTTT
TRBV29-1	NA	many	TRBJ1-2	CSVLESGANYGYTF	TGCAGCGTTCTAGAGTCAGGGGCTAACTATGGCTACACCTTC
TRBV12-3/TRBV12-4	NA	many	TRBJ2-4	CASSPRTVAKNIQYF	TGTGCCAGCAGTCCCAGGACGGTAGCCAAAAACATTCAGTACTTC
TRBV7-2	TRBD1	many	TRBJ2-5	CASSPRTGMETQYF	TGTGCCAGCAGCCCGCGGACAGGGATGGAGACCCAGTACTTC
TRBV10-3	NA	many	TRBJ2-1	CAISYPVQGGEQFF	TGTGCCATCAGTTATCCGGTGCAGGGGGGTGAGCAGTTCTTC
TRBV24-1	NA	many	TRBJ2-1	CATGDSVNEQFF	TGTGCCACCGGCGATTCGGTCAATGAGCAGTTCTTC